These T cell receptor beta chains were read from a single sample in a study of cytomegalovirus exposure and HLA in healthy donors. Measured with immunoSEQ multiplex PCR; TCRdb has only the in-frame clones, and not every one. The sample includes tens of thousands of clones, 95% to 98% of them seen just once. The sample taken for sequencing was PBMCs. These receptors were taken from a man aged 18 to 29 in good health and CMV-seronegative. The CDR3 runs from the conserved cysteine through the conserved F or W. Fields, in order: D gene, V gene, J gene, CDR3 length, CDR3 DNA, CDR3 protein. D genes are given only for firm matches.

TRBD1,TRBV15,TRBJ1-4,17,TGTGCCACCAGCCGGACCCCCCCCGGGACAGGGTCTGAAAAACTGTTTTTT,CATSRTPPGTGSEKLFF
TRBD1,TRBV28,TRBJ2-2,14,TGTGCCAGCAGTTGGACAGGGCGGACCGGGGAGCTGTTTTTT,CASSWTGRTGELFF
TRBD2,TRBV19,TRBJ2-3,16,TGTGCCAGTAGTAACGGACTAGCGGGTGGCACAGATACGCAGTATTTT,CASSNGLAGGTDTQYF
-,TRBV10-2,TRBJ2-1,14,TGCGCCAGCAGCCAATTCAACTCCTACAATGAGCAGTTCTTC,CASSQFNSYNEQFF
-,TRBV19,TRBJ1-2,18,TGTGCCAGTAGTATCAACCTCAGATCCACGGAGCTTTCGCCCTCCTACACCTTC,CASSINLRSTELSPSYTF
TRBD2,TRBV30,TRBJ2-5,16,TGTGCCTGGAGCCATCTCCGGGGAGGGCCGGGGGAGACCCAGTACTTC,CAWSHLRGGPGETQYF
TRBD2,TRBV27,TRBJ2-1,15,TGTGCCAGCACCTTAAGCGGGAGGGCGGGTAATGAGCAGTTCTTC,CASTLSGRAGNEQFF
TRBD2,TRBV7-2,TRBJ2-5,14,TGTGCCAGCAGAGCACTAGCGGGACTGGAGACCCAGTACTTC,CASRALAGLETQYF
-,TRBV7-8,TRBJ2-1,14,TGTGCCAGCAGCTCCCTAGGAGTGGGCAATGAGCAGTTCTTC,CASSSLGVGNEQFF
TRBD1,TRBV11-2,TRBJ1-5,14,TGTGCCAGCAGCTGGACAGGGTTCAATCAGCCCCAGCATTTT,CASSWTGFNQPQHF
TRBD2,TRBV14,TRBJ2-1,16,TGTGCCAGCAGCGCCACACTAGCGGGAGGGCTGGGGGAGCAGTTCTTC,CASSATLAGGLGEQFF
-,TRBV18,TRBJ1-1,16,TGTGCCAGCTCAAAACGGGAGTTCCAATCTAACACTGAAGCTTTCTTT,CASSKREFQSNTEAFF
TRBD1,TRBV5-1,TRBJ2-5,14,TGCGCCAGCAGCGCTCCGGGACAGATGAGGACCCAGTACTTC,CASSAPGQMRTQYF
-,TRBV4-1,TRBJ2-7,16,TGCGCCAGCAGCCATCCCCCTACAGGGCGGGTCCACGAGCAGTACTTC,CASSHPPTGRVHEQYF
TRBD1,TRBV6-5,TRBJ1-3,15,TGTGCCAGCAGAGACGACAGGGGAACTGGAAACACCATATATTTT,CASRDDRGTGNTIYF
TRBD1,TRBV14,TRBJ2-3,16,TGTGCCAGCAGCCAAGGGGGACAGATCCTCACAGATACGCAGTATTTT,CASSQGGQILTDTQYF
TRBD1,TRBV2,TRBJ1-1,16,TGTGCCAGCAGTGTTCCCCGGGACAGGGAGAACACTGAAGCTTTCTTT,CASSVPRDRENTEAFF
-,TRBV5-1,TRBJ2-5,14,TGCGCCAGCAGCTCACTCGGTACCCAAGAGACCCAGTACTTC,CASSSLGTQETQYF
TRBD1,TRBV19,TRBJ2-7,13,TGTGCCAGTGGGTACAGGGGGGAATCCGAGCAGTACTTC,CASGYRGESEQYF